The source of this T cell receptor beta chain is a study of cytomegalovirus exposure and HLA in healthy donors. Study findings and constraints: A prior analysis recorded that most TCR beta V segments were productive about 87% or about 30% of the time.

Trimming removed 0 bases at V and 0 bases at J, with 9 bases between. The CDR3 length is 16 residues. Germline lookup yields CDR1 PRHDT and CDR2 FYEKMQ (reference sequence). Comment on this clone: Its specificity is not known.

PCR involved 60 Vbeta and 13 Jbeta primers. Measured with immunoSEQ multiplex PCR; TCRdb has only the in-frame clones, and not every one. The sample consists of some 150,000 clones, about 75% of them appearing once. V is TRBV13 and J is TRBJ2-1; D is uncertain. The sequenced sample was PBMCs. This receptor was identified in a man aged 35 to 55 in good health and CMV-seronegative. CDR3 region: CASSLGLRSSYNEQFF. CDR3 bases: TGTGCCAGCAGCTTAGGTTTACGTAGCTCCTACAATGAGCAGTTCTTC.